The 31 T cell receptor beta chains presented below share a single source sample, sequenced in a study of blood T cells in healthy people across ages. Primers used in a second PCR of roughly 6 to 12 cycles were a sample-barcoded 5' primer and a J-beta primer mix. TCRdb ran MiXCR on the 5' RACE reads and lists one entry per CDR3 protein. The data show 1.5 million to 2 million distinct CDR3 sequences, with roughly 50% seen just once and around 2.1% held by the top ten. Sequencing used blood. These receptors all stem from a woman in her thirties or forties in good health.

The chain employs TRBV11-2 and TRBJ2-3; D perhaps matches TRBD2 (6 bases). Trimming shortened V by 4 bases and J by 5 bases, and 19 bases separated the two germline ends. Germline CDR1 and CDR2: SGHAT and FQNNGV. The CDR3 is 16 residues long. CDR3 sequence: CASSSRGAHPGDTQYF. In DNA, the CDR3 is TGTGCCAGCAGCTCCCGCGGGGCTCACCCGGGAGATACGCAGTATTTT.

The V and J genes are TRBV5-1 and TRBJ2-3, with D possibly matching TRBD2 (5 bases). V was cut by 0 bases and J by 4 bases, with 12 bases left in between. Germline loops: CDR1 SGHRS, CDR2 YFSETQ. The CDR3 consists of 15 residues. The CDR3 loop is CASSLEPGLPDTQYF. The CDR3 region has the DNA TGCGCCAGCAGCTTGGAACCGGGGTTGCCAGATACGCAGTATTTT.

The J gene is TRBJ1-2, the V gene TRBV7-2, with 9 bases matching TRBD1. The V segment lost 1 base and the J segment 4 bases; nucleotides outside the gene matches: 4. CDR3 size: 15 residues. In germline, CDR1 is SGHTA, CDR2 FQGNSA. CDR3 in DNA: TGTGCCAGCAGCTTAGAACAGGGGGCCCGCTATGGCTACACCTTC. Residues: CASSLEQGARYGYTF.

This clonotype was counted between two and nine times. The gene calls are TRBV6-1 and TRBJ1-2, with 7 bases identical to TRBD1. The J segment lost 7 bases and the V segment lost 2 bases, leaving 13 bases of the junction unmatched. Looked up from germline, CDR1 is MNHNS and CDR2 is SASEGT. This CDR3 comprises 16 residues. The CDR3 DNA reads as TGTGCCAGCAGTGAACCCTCAGGGGGAGGAATACGTGGCTACACCTTC. It yields the protein CASSEPSGGGIRGYTF.

This clonotype was seen more than once but under ten times. This rearrangement joins TRBV20-1 to TRBJ2-3; the D is unclear. Trimming stripped 3 bases from V and 0 bases from J, with 7 bases between. The CDR3 covers 13 residues. CDR1 and CDR2 from the germline V gene are DFQATT and SNEGSKA (reference sequence). DNA of the CDR3: TGCAGTGCTAGGATCCCTAGCACAGATACGCAGTATTTT. Translated, it gives CSARIPSTDTQYF.

This clonotype was recorded a few times. J is TRBJ2-5 and V is TRBV29-1, with 10 bases identical to TRBD2. The CDR3 has 14 amino acids. V dropped 5 bases and J dropped 1; count of bases not matched to a gene: 4. Germline assignment: CDR1 SQVTM and CDR2 ANQGSEA. The CDR3 region is CSVSLAGVQETQYF. The CDR3 region has the DNA TGCAGCGTTTCCCTAGCGGGGGTCCAAGAGACCCAGTACTTC.

This clonotype was seen only a few times. This chain links TRBV28 with TRBJ1-1; 10 positions agree with TRBD1. Germline V gene sequence: CDR1 MDHEN, CDR2 SYDVKM. V shed 8 bases, J shed 0 bases, and the junction held 3 bases outside the gene matches. This CDR3 contains 14 residues. The CDR3 sequence: CASGTGALNTEAFF. The CDR3 region has the DNA TGTGCCAGCGGGACAGGGGCCCTGAACACTGAAGCTTTCTTT.

Only a few counts were recorded for this clonotype. The V and J genes are TRBV10-3 and TRBJ1-2, with 8 nucleotides matching TRBD1. Germline CDR1 reads ENHRY; CDR2 reads SYGVKD. Germline trimming cut 5 bases from V and 0 bases from J; bases unmatched to any gene: 11. This CDR3 contains 17 residues. The CDR3 sequence: CAISMKTGESSNYGYTF. CDR3 DNA: TGTGCCATCAGTATGAAGACAGGGGAGAGTTCTAACTATGGCTACACCTTC.

The genes are TRBV7-2 and TRBJ1-1, with D possibly TRBD1 on 5 matching bases. The CDR3 is 12 amino acids. Trimming pared 5 bases from V and 6 bases from J, leaving 10 bases between. Germline CDR1 and CDR2: SGHTA and FQGNSA. DNA of the CDR3: TGTGCCAGCAGCGGGACCGGACCTGAAGCTTTCTTT. Translated: CASSGTGPEAFF. Complete variable domain (other parts from reference TRBV7-2 and TRBJ1-1): GAGVSQSPSNKVTEKGKDVELRCDPISGHTALYWYRQSLGQGLEFLIYFQGNSAPDKSGLPSDRFSAERTGGSVSTLTIQRTQQEDSAVYLCASSGTGPEAFFGQGTRLTVV.

The rearrangement links TRBV6-5 to TRBJ2-1; TRBD2 aligns across 10 bases. In germline, CDR1 is MNHEY, CDR2 SVGAGI. This CDR3 has 16 amino acids. V dropped 0 bases and J dropped 6; count of bases not matched to a gene: 5. Here the CDR3 DNA reads TGTGCCAGCAGTTACTCAAAGCGGGGGGGGCTCAATGAGCAGTTCTTC. Translating it yields CASSYSKRGGLNEQFF.

The J gene is TRBJ2-7, the V gene TRBV27; 8 nucleotides agree with TRBD1. CDR1 and CDR2 (germline): MNHEY, SMNVEV (reference sequence). V shed 0 bases and J 9 bases; nucleotides not matched to a gene: 10. The CDR3 is made up of 15 amino acids. This CDR3 reads CASSLSGTGITVQYF. The CDR3 DNA reads TGTGCCAGCAGTTTATCCGGGACAGGAATAACCGTGCAGTACTTC.

The genes are TRBV20-1 and TRBJ2-1; D is tentatively TRBD1 or TRBD2 (5 bases each). The V and J ends lost 6 bases and 4 bases respectively, with 13 bases between them. Germline CDR1 DFQATT, CDR2 SNEGSKA (reference sequence). CDR3 size: 13 residues. CDR3 nucleotide sequence: TGCAGTGCGTCCGGGACGCCTTACAATGAGCAGTTCTTC. The encoded protein is CSASGTPYNEQFF.

In its sample, this clonotype was seen a few times. The rearrangement links TRBV10-2 to TRBJ1-2; D gene uncertain. The CDR3 spans 12 residues. The ends were cut back, 6 bases at V and 3 bases at J, with 8 bases in the middle. Germline CDR1 and CDR2: WSHSY and SAAADI. Here the CDR3 DNA reads TGCGCCAGCAGCCCCACTTACTATGGCTACACCTTC. Translated, it gives CASSPTYYGYTF.

V is TRBV3-1 and J is TRBJ2-7; D unclear. Germline V gene data show CDR1 as LGHDT and CDR2 as YNNKEL (reference sequence). Trimming cost V 0 bases and J 0 bases, with 15 bases left between them. CDR3 length equals 17 residues. CDR3 nucleotide sequence: TGTGCCAGCAGCCAAGAAATGCCCGGATTTAGCTCCTACGAGCAGTACTTC. Protein: CASSQEMPGFSSYEQYF.

CDR3 in DNA: TGTGCCAGCAAGGGGAGTGAAGGACAGCCCCAGCATTTT. This translates into CASKGSEGQPQHF. The chain uses TRBV12-3 or TRBV12-4 and TRBJ1-5; weak D call: TRBD1 (5 bases). V dropped 7 bases and J dropped 7 bases, with 14 bases sitting between them. This CDR3 has 13 amino acids.

This clonotype was counted only a few times. J is TRBJ2-3 and V is TRBV7-2; TRBD2 agrees at 9 bases. V shed 5 bases and J 2 bases; nucleotides not matched to a gene: 5. Germline CDR1 reads SGHTA; CDR2 reads FQGNSA. The CDR3 is 15 residues long. In DNA form, the CDR3 reads TGTGCCAGCAGCACAGCGGGGGGCCTCACAGATACGCAGTATTTT. Protein: CASSTAGGLTDTQYF.

About this clonotype itself: A junction end diverges from the germline sequence, so it may reflect a read error. The chain has TRBV6-2 or TRBV6-3 and TRBJ1-4; D remains ambiguous. This CDR3 contains 16 residues. Germline assignment: CDR1 MNHEY and CDR2 SVGEGT. The CDR3 nucleotides are TGTACCAGCAGTTACCAACGGGGAAGCGCTAATGAAAAACTGTTTTTT. Translated: CTSSYQRGSANEKLFF.

As concerns this clonotype: A much larger clone sits a single nucleotide away, making a read error possible. J is TRBJ1-1 and V is TRBV27; D not certain. Germline V gives CDR1 MNHEY, CDR2 SMNVEV (reference sequence). The CDR3 is 13 residues long. V gave up 4 bases and J gave up 5 bases, with 11 bases separating them. DNA of the CDR3: TGTGCCAGCAGTTCCCAGGAGAGGACTGAAGCTTTCTTT. Its protein is CASSSQERTEAFF.

This chain connects TRBV5-1 to TRBJ2-7; tentatively, D is TRBD2 (5 bases). Trimming took 0 bases from V and 7 from J, leaving 14 bases between them. CDR3 length: 14 residues. Germline CDR1 reads SGHRS; CDR2 reads YFSETQ. CDR3 protein: CASSLDGIYNEQYF. CDR3 nucleotides: TGCGCCAGCAGCTTGGACGGGATCTACAATGAGCAGTACTTC.

The chain uses TRBV27 and TRBJ2-7, with D possibly being TRBD2 (6 bases). V gave up 6 bases and J gave up 0 bases, with 15 bases separating them. CDR1 and CDR2 (germline): MNHEY, SMNVEV (reference sequence). The CDR3 loop spans 15 amino acids. The CDR3, as DNA: TGTGCCAGCAGGATAATGGGACTGAGCTCCTACGAGCAGTACTTC. This gives the protein CASRIMGLSSYEQYF.

This clonotype was found a few times. The V gene is TRBV20-1, the J gene TRBJ2-1; D possibly corresponds to TRBD2 (6 bases). Germline V CDR1 and CDR2: DFQATT, SNEGSKA (reference sequence). The V end was cut by 0 bases, the J end by 4 bases, with 13 bases between. The CDR3 runs 15 residues. CDR3 DNA: TGCAGTGCTAGAGATCGGGTTGGGGGGTACAATGAGCAGTTCTTC. Its protein is CSARDRVGGYNEQFF.

The gene calls are TRBV7-9 and TRBJ2-3; no reliable D call. There are 14 residues in the CDR3. V was pared by 6 bases and J by 2 bases, with 12 bases between. The germline V gene has CDR1 SEHNR and CDR2 FQNEAQ (reference sequence). CDR3 coding DNA: TGTGCCAGCAGTCGTCTAGAGAACACAGATACGCAGTATTTT. Translated, it gives CASSRLENTDTQYF.

This clonotype was picked up a small number of times. The rearrangement links TRBV12-3 or TRBV12-4 to TRBJ2-7; possible D gene TRBD1, 6 bases. The CDR3 runs 14 residues. Trimming removed 3 bases from V and 6 bases from J, with 15 bases in between. CDR3: CASSFRGEGFEQYF. The CDR3 DNA reads TGTGCCAGCAGTTTCAGGGGTGAGGGGTTCGAGCAGTACTTC.

As to this clonotype: Without the conserved terminal phenylalanine or tryptophan, this CDR3 likely stems from a read error. The V gene is TRBV7-2, the J gene TRBJ1-2; D remains ambiguous. This CDR3 contains 14 residues. V lost 1 base, J lost 5 bases, and 11 bases lay in between. Germline CDR1 is SGHTA and CDR2 is FQGNSA. The CDR3 sequence is CASSLEGFPYGYTS. CDR3 DNA sequence: TGTGCCAGCAGCTTAGAGGGTTTTCCTTATGGCTACACCTCC.

With respect to this clonotype: The DNA is left out, because the CDR3 cannot be placed on it with certainty; the CDR3 is given as TCRdb lists it. The V call is TRBV6-2 or TRBV6-3, the J call TRBJ2-1; TRBD2 is the table's D call, not checked against the DNA. Germline-derived CDR1 and CDR2 are MNHEY and SVGEGT. The CDR3 is 17 amino acids in total, end residues counted. Here the CDR3 reads CASILGSVAGLYNEQFF.

This sequence joins TRBV6-1 and TRBJ2-1; D gene ambiguous. Germline V gene data show CDR1 as MNHNS and CDR2 as SASEGT. The CDR3 is made up of 11 amino acids. The V and J ends lost 2 bases and 10 bases respectively, with 6 bases between them. The CDR3 DNA follows: TGTGCCAGCAGTGAAATGTGGGAGCAGTTCTTC. Its translation is CASSEMWEQFF.

This clonotype turned up a few times. The chain joins TRBV20-1 to TRBJ2-5, with TRBD1 matching over 7 bases. The V gene's germline CDR1 is DFQATT and CDR2 SNEGSKA (reference sequence). The junction had 7 bases not matched to a gene; V was cut back by 6 bases and J by 0 bases. The CDR3 length is 14 residues. CDR3 nucleotide sequence: TGCAGTGCACACGGACAGGCGTACCAAGAGACCCAGTACTTC. This translates into CSAHGQAYQETQYF.

The gene calls are TRBV4-2 and TRBJ1-5, with unresolved D. V gave up 5 bases and J gave up 4 bases, with 18 bases separating them. This CDR3 is built from 16 residues. Germline V lookup: CDR1 LGHNA, CDR2 YNFKEQ. The CDR3 sequence is CASSSVEAARNQPQHF. CDR3 bases: TGTGCCAGCAGCTCAGTAGAGGCTGCGAGGAATCAGCCCCAGCATTTT.

A remark on this clonotype: Compared with germline, one end of the junction differs, possibly owing to a read error. V and J are TRBV29-1 and TRBJ2-1, with 16 bases aligning to TRBD2. The germline gives CDR1 SQVTM, CDR2 ANQGSEA. The CDR3 is 18 residues long. Here the CDR3 reads CSVLGGTSGGASSNGQFF. The CDR3 region has the DNA TGCAGCGTCTTGGGAGGGACTAGCGGGGGGGCAAGTTCAAATGGGCAGTTCTTC.

This clonotype showed up just a few times. This sequence joins TRBV29-1 and TRBJ2-5; 8 positions agree with TRBD2. Germline assignment: CDR1 SQVTM and CDR2 ANQGSEA. The CDR3 has 14 residues. J gave up 4 bases and V 7 bases, and 11 bases lay outside the gene matches. The CDR3 sequence is CSAITLADVETQYF. CDR3 nucleotide sequence: TGCAGCGCTATAACACTAGCGGATGTAGAGACCCAGTACTTC.

This clonotype was counted a single time. The rearrangement joins TRBV27 to TRBJ2-3; the D gene is possibly TRBD1 (6 bases). The CDR3 extends over 16 amino acids. Germline V gives CDR1 MNHEY, CDR2 SMNVEV (reference sequence). V lost 6 bases, J lost 5 bases, and 21 bases lay in between. CDR3 sequence reads: CASSLDYTPRGDTQYF. The DNA of the CDR3 is TGTGCCAGCAGCTTAGACTACACCCCCAGGGGAGATACGCAGTATTTT.